Reported below is one T cell receptor (beta chain). Its matching antigen is unknown. The sample originates from a study of cytomegalovirus exposure and HLA in healthy donors. Whole-study findings and limits: The study had only CMV serostatus as immune exposure information. TCR beta V segments were, for the most part, productive about 87% or about 30% of the time in an earlier analysis. Several V segments, TRBV6-2 and TRBV6-3 among them, could not be told apart and were dropped.

Trimming cost V 2 bases and J 1 base; bases outside gene matches: 3. The CDR3 totals 16 residues. Per the germline V gene, CDR1 is KGHSH and CDR2 is LQKENI. The PCR employed 60 Vbeta primers together with 13 Jbeta primers. Authors' methods: Approximately 10 million shared chains were among around 78 million unique TCR beta chains counted in a later analysis. Data came from immunoSEQ multiplex PCR; TCRdb stores just in-frame clones and leaves some out. The D gene and trimming were derived from the DNA, and the V and J assignments and clone size from that table. The sample records approximately 160,000 clones, roughly 77% being singletons.

This TCR was sampled from a woman between 18 and 30 years old in good health and CMV-seronegative. This chain joins TRBV18 and TRBJ1-5, with TRBD1 matching 9 bases. The sequencing sample was made of PBMCs. In DNA, the CDR3 is TGTGCCAGCTCACCAACGGACAGGGGAAGCAATCAGCCCCAGCATTTT. It is translated as CASSPTDRGSNQPQHF.